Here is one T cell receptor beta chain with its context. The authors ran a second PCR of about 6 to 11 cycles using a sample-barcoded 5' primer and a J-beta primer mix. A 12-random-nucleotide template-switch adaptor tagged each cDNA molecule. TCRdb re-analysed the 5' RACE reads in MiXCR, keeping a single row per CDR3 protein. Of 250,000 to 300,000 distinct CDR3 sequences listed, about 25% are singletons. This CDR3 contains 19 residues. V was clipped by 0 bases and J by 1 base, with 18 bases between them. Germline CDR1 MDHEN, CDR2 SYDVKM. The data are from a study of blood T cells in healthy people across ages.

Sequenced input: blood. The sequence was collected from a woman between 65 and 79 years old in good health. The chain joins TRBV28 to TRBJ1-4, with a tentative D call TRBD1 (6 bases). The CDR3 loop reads CASSLWRGEGGQTNEKLFF. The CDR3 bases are TGTGCCAGCAGTTTATGGAGGGGCGAGGGGGGCCAAACTAATGAAAAACTGTTTTTT.